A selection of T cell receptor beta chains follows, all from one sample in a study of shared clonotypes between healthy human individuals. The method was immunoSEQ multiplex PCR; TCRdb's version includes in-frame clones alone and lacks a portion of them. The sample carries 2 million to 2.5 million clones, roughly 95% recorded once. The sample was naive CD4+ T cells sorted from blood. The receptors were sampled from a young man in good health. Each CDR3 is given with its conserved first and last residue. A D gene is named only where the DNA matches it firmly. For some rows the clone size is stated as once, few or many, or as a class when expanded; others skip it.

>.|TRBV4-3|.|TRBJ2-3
CASSQADLLGHTDTQYF
TGCGCCAGCAGCCAAGCCGACTTGCTTGGGCACACAGATACGCAGTATTTT
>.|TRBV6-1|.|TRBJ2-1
CASSEFVGNQFF
TGTGCCAGCAGTGAATTCGTGGGGAATCAGTTCTTC
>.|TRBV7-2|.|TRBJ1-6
CASSIMRLATPPHF
TGTGCCAGCAGTATTATGAGACTCGCCACGCCGCCACACTTT
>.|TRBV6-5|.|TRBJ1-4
CASSWGYNEKLFF
TGTGCCAGCAGTTGGGGCTATAATGAAAAACTGTTTTTT
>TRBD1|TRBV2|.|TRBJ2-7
CASSWDSSYEQYF
TGTGCCAGCAGTTGGGACAGCTCCTACGAGCAGTACTTC
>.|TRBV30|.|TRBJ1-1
CAWSVGGTEAFF
TGTGCCTGGAGTGTCGGGGGAACTGAAGCTTTCTTT
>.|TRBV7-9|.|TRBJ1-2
CASSHLGSYGYTF
TGTGCCAGCAGCCACCTTGGGTCCTATGGCTACACCTTC
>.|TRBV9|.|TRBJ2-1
CASSVRDTYNEQFF
TGTGCCAGCAGCGTACGGGACACATACAATGAGCAGTTCTTC
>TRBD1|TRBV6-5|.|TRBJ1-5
CASSSPDRNQPQHF
TGTGCCAGCAGTTCCCCGGACAGGAATCAGCCCCAGCATTTT
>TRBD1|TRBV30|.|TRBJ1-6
CALNRGQVGPLHF
TGTGCCTTGAACAGGGGCCAGGTTGGACCCCTCCACTTT
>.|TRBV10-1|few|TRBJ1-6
CASSESRKGFRDSPLHF
TGCGCCAGCAGTGAGTCCAGAAAGGGTTTTCGGGATTCACCCCTCCACTTT
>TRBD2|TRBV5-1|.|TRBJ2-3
CASSAGLAALSTDTQYF
TGCGCCAGCAGCGCGGGACTAGCGGCCCTATCCACAGATACGCAGTATTTT
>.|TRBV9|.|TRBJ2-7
CASSARTENYEQYF
TGTGCCAGCAGCGCCCGGACAGAGAACTACGAGCAGTACTTC
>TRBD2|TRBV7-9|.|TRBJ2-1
CASSLGTTGGGYNEQFF
TGTGCCAGCAGCCTGGGCACGACAGGCGGGGGGTACAATGAGCAGTTCTTC
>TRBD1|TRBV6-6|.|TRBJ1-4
CASSYKGQAREKLFF
TGTGCCAGCAGTTACAAGGGACAGGCGAGGGAAAAACTGTTTTTT
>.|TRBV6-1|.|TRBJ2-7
CASTPRSSSYEQYF
TGTGCCAGCACCCCTCGTTCAAGCTCCTACGAGCAGTACTTC
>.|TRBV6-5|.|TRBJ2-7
CASSLQPLSYEQYF
TGTGCCAGCAGCCTACAACCGCTCTCCTACGAGCAGTACTTC
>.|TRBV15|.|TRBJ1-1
CATSREGVVGKNTEAFF
TGTGCCACCAGCAGAGAAGGGGTTGTAGGCAAGAACACTGAAGCTTTCTTT
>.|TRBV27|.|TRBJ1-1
CASRGAGRPNTEAFF
TGTGCCAGCAGGGGGGCGGGCCGGCCGAACACTGAAGCTTTCTTT
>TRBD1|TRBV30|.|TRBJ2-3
CAWSAGTGTTDTQYF
TGTGCCTGGAGCGCCGGGACAGGCACCACAGATACGCAGTATTTT